The rows below give T cell receptor beta chains drawn from one sample of a study of technical replicates of blood from a handful of donors. The protocol was immunoSEQ multiplex PCR, while the TCRdb copy is restricted to in-frame clones and leaves out a portion. This sample yields some 8,000 clones, of which roughly 88% are seen a single time; about 12% belongs to the top ten. Sequencing input: PBMCs. The origin of the receptors is a human donor in good health. The CDR3 runs from the conserved cysteine through the conserved F or W. The D gene is left open where the match is weak. Clone size, where shown, is once, few, many, or a class for clones that have expanded.

size: -; V: TRBV30; J: TRBJ1-5; D: -; DNA: TGTGCCTGGAGGCAGGGTAATTGGGATCAGCCCCAGCATTTT; CDR3: CAWRQGNWDQPQHF
size: once; V: TRBV15; J: TRBJ1-5; D: -; DNA: TGTGCCACCAGCAGATCTACCGCTAGCAATCAGCCCCAGCATTTT; CDR3: CATSRSTASNQPQHF
size: few; V: TRBV2; J: TRBJ2-1; D: TRBD1; DNA: TGTGCCAGCAGTCGAAGGACAGGTGGGCAGTTCTTC; CDR3: CASSRRTGGQFF
size: -; V: TRBV5-8; J: TRBJ2-7; D: -; DNA: TGTGCCAGCAGCTTCCCCACGACACACTCCTACGAGCAGTACTTC; CDR3: CASSFPTTHSYEQYF
size: -; V: TRBV6-1; J: TRBJ1-1; D: -; DNA: TGTGCCAGCGGGGACGCGACAGGCTGGAACACTGAAGCTTTCTTT; CDR3: CASGDATGWNTEAFF
size: -; V: TRBV15; J: TRBJ1-4; D: -; DNA: TGTGCCACCAGCAGAGATTCGGTTGCAACTAATGAAAAACTGTTTTTT; CDR3: CATSRDSVATNEKLFF
size: -; V: TRBV11-1; J: TRBJ2-7; D: -; DNA: TGTGCCAGCAGCCTACCGCTCCACGAGCAGTACTTC; CDR3: CASSLPLHEQYF
size: -; V: TRBV5-1; J: TRBJ2-7; D: TRBD2; DNA: TGCGCCAGCAGCTTAACTAGCGGGAGCTCCTACGAGCAGTACTTC; CDR3: CASSLTSGSSYEQYF
size: -; V: TRBV19; J: TRBJ2-5; D: TRBD2; DNA: TGTGCCAGTAGCAGTCATAGCGGGAAGCAAGAGACCCAGTACTTC; CDR3: CASSSHSGKQETQYF
size: once; V: TRBV6-5; J: TRBJ2-5; D: -; DNA: TGTGCCAGCAGTTTACAGGGAAACGGGGAGACCCAGTACTTC; CDR3: CASSLQGNGETQYF
size: -; V: TRBV28; J: TRBJ1-1; D: TRBD1; DNA: TGTGCCAGCAGTAATTCGGGACAGATCGAAGCTTTCTTT; CDR3: CASSNSGQIEAFF
size: -; V: TRBV11-3; J: TRBJ1-1; D: TRBD1; DNA: TGTGCCAGCAGCCTAGCAGGGGGCACTGAAGCTTTCTTT; CDR3: CASSLAGGTEAFF
size: -; V: TRBV6-5; J: TRBJ2-7; D: -; DNA: TGTGCCAGCAGTTACTCAGGGGGTTTCCCCTACGAGCAGTACTTC; CDR3: CASSYSGGFPYEQYF
size: -; V: TRBV7-2; J: TRBJ2-5; D: -; DNA: TGTGCCAGCAGCCGGCAGAGAGGGGGCCAAGAGACCCAGTACTTC; CDR3: CASSRQRGGQETQYF
size: -; V: TRBV5-5; J: TRBJ2-5; D: -; DNA: TGTGCCAGCAGCTTGACAGGGTTGACGGAGACCCAGTACTTC; CDR3: CASSLTGLTETQYF
size: few; V: TRBV9; J: TRBJ1-2; D: TRBD1; DNA: TGTGCCAGCAGCGCAGGGACAGCTGGCGGTTCTAACTATGGCTACACCTTC; CDR3: CASSAGTAGGSNYGYTF
size: once; V: TRBV7-9; J: TRBJ2-2; D: TRBD2; DNA: TGTGCCAGCACCCGGGGGGGGAACACCGGGGAGCTGTTTTTT; CDR3: CASTRGGNTGELFF
size: once; V: TRBV9; J: TRBJ2-5; D: TRBD2; DNA: TGTGCCAGCAGCGCCCTCGGCAGCGGGAACCAAGAGACCCAGTACTTC; CDR3: CASSALGSGNQETQYF
size: -; V: TRBV6-5; J: TRBJ2-2; D: -; DNA: TGTGCCAGTTCAACCGGGACTCTAAGGGGCGGGGAGCTGTTTTTT; CDR3: CASSTGTLRGGELFF
size: -; V: TRBV7-9; J: TRBJ1-2; D: -; DNA: TGTGCCAGCAGCAACAGGGATTTTGGCTACACCTTC; CDR3: CASSNRDFGYTF
size: -; V: TRBV7-9; J: TRBJ2-3; D: -; DNA: TGTGCCAGCAGCTTTGGGGGCGCGGATACGCAGTATTTT; CDR3: CASSFGGADTQYF
size: -; V: TRBV27; J: TRBJ2-1; D: -; DNA: TGTGCCAGCAGTTTTGGGACTCAGCAGTTCTTC; CDR3: CASSFGTQQFF
size: -; V: TRBV25-1; J: TRBJ1-2; D: TRBD1; DNA: TGTGCCAGCAGTGAATGGCAGGAGGACAGGGTGAATGGCTACACCTTC; CDR3: CASSEWQEDRVNGYTF
size: -; V: TRBV23-1; J: TRBJ2-7; D: -; DNA: TGCGCCAGCAGTCAACTCGGGAAGGGCCCCGAGGACTACGAGCAGTACTTC; CDR3: CASSQLGKGPEDYEQYF
size: -; V: TRBV2; J: TRBJ2-1; D: TRBD1; DNA: TGTGCCAGCAGTGGACAGGGGGGGGGCAATGAGCAGTTCTTC; CDR3: CASSGQGGGNEQFF
size: -; V: TRBV13; J: TRBJ1-5; D: TRBD1; DNA: TGTGCCAGCAGCTTAGGTACGGGACAGGGTCGGCCCCAGCATTTT; CDR3: CASSLGTGQGRPQHF
size: once; V: TRBV10-3; J: TRBJ2-2; D: TRBD1; DNA: TGTGCCATCAGCGGGACAGGACGCACCGGGGAGCTGTTTTTT; CDR3: CAISGTGRTGELFF
size: -; V: TRBV6-5; J: TRBJ1-2; D: -; DNA: TGTGCCAGCAATCCCTCCGGGGGGGTATATGGCTACACCTTC; CDR3: CASNPSGGVYGYTF
size: -; V: TRBV11-2; J: TRBJ2-5; D: TRBD2; DNA: TGTGCCAGCAGCTTAGGAGCCAGCGGGAGTGAGGAGACCCAGTACTTC; CDR3: CASSLGASGSEETQYF
size: -; V: TRBV25-1; J: TRBJ2-7; D: -; DNA: TGTGCCAGCAGTGAAGGAGGGCACCTGGACGAGCAGTACTTC; CDR3: CASSEGGHLDEQYF
size: -; V: TRBV6-6; J: TRBJ2-7; D: -; DNA: TGTGCCAGCAGTTCCTCCAGGGCTCAAGGGGAGCAGTACTTC; CDR3: CASSSSRAQGEQYF
size: -; V: TRBV5-6; J: TRBJ2-1; D: TRBD2; DNA: TGTGCCAGCACCTCGGGACTAGAAGGCTGGAATGAGCAGTTCTTC; CDR3: CASTSGLEGWNEQFF
size: -; V: TRBV2; J: TRBJ1-5; D: -; DNA: TGTGCCAGCAATCTCCCGGGGGTTAGTCAGCCCCAGCATTTT; CDR3: CASNLPGVSQPQHF
size: -; V: TRBV13; J: TRBJ2-3; D: -; DNA: TGTGCCAGCAGCTTACGGAGGCCCACAGATACGCAGTATTTT; CDR3: CASSLRRPTDTQYF
size: -; V: TRBV7-6; J: TRBJ2-7; D: TRBD1; DNA: TGTGCCAGCAGCTCCGGGACAGGGGACTACGAGCAGTACTTC; CDR3: CASSSGTGDYEQYF
size: -; V: TRBV27; J: TRBJ2-2; D: TRBD1; DNA: TGTGCCAGCAGTCCCTCCGGGACAGCGAACACCGGGGAGCTGTTTTTT; CDR3: CASSPSGTANTGELFF
size: -; V: TRBV10-3; J: TRBJ2-3; D: -; DNA: TGTGCCATCAGGGGGGAGGATCGGAGAGGTACGCAGTATTTT; CDR3: CAIRGEDRRGTQYF
size: -; V: TRBV6-5; J: TRBJ2-7; D: -; DNA: TGTGCCAGCAGCCGGGTGGGGGGAACCTACGAGCAGTACTTC; CDR3: CASSRVGGTYEQYF
size: few; V: TRBV5-6; J: TRBJ1-5; D: TRBD1; DNA: TGTGCCAGCAGCTTTGGTCAGGGGGATCAGCCCCAGCATTTT; CDR3: CASSFGQGDQPQHF
size: -; V: TRBV11-2; J: TRBJ1-2; D: TRBD1; DNA: TGTGCCAGCAGCTTAGGGACAGGGGGGATTGGCTACACCTTC; CDR3: CASSLGTGGIGYTF
size: -; V: TRBV11-2; J: TRBJ1-2; D: -; DNA: TGTGCCAGCAGCTTAGTAGGGCAGGGCCACTATGGCTACACCTTC; CDR3: CASSLVGQGHYGYTF
size: once; V: TRBV5-1; J: TRBJ2-2; D: -; DNA: TGCGCCAGCCTCAACGACCACCAGGGTACCGGGGAGCTGTTTTTT; CDR3: CASLNDHQGTGELFF
size: -; V: TRBV29-1; J: TRBJ1-2; D: TRBD1; DNA: TGCAGCGTTGTGTACAGGGGCACTATGGGCTACACCTTC; CDR3: CSVVYRGTMGYTF
size: -; V: TRBV30; J: TRBJ1-2; D: -; DNA: TGTGCCTGGAGTGTACATCAGGTTTTGTCTGGCTACACCTTC; CDR3: CAWSVHQVLSGYTF
size: few; V: TRBV4-1; J: TRBJ1-5; D: -; DNA: TGCGCCAGCAGCCAAGATCGGGACTCCCTCAATCAGCCCCAGCATTTT; CDR3: CASSQDRDSLNQPQHF
size: -; V: TRBV10-1; J: TRBJ2-5; D: -; DNA: TGCGCCAGCAGTGAGTCGTGGAGGTCGGAGACCCAGTACTTC; CDR3: CASSESWRSETQYF
size: -; V: TRBV10-2; J: TRBJ1-1; D: TRBD1; DNA: TGCGCCAGCAGTTGGGACAGAGAAACTGAAGCTTTCTTT; CDR3: CASSWDRETEAFF